This record concerns one TCR beta chain sequence. TCRdb ran MiXCR on the RT-PCR reads and lists one entry per CDR3 protein. The sample includes 550,000 to 750,000 distinct CDR3 sequences, 11% to 15% seen only once; the top ten take roughly 3.9%. CDR1 is DFQATT and CDR2 is SNEGSKA in the germline V gene (reference sequence). The CDR3 loop spans 13 amino acids. V lost 6 bases and J lost 8; bases outside the gene matches: 11. This clonotype was sampled from a female donor in good health, serving as a healthy control. The material sequenced was memory CD4+ T cells from blood. The V and J genes are TRBV20-1 and TRBJ1-2; 8 bases align to TRBD1. Here the CDR3 DNA reads TGCAGTGCCCCCTTGGACAGGGTGCGCGGCTACACCTTC. Protein sequence: CSAPLDRVRGYTF.